This TCR beta chain appears in the sequencing data of a study of cytomegalovirus exposure and HLA in healthy donors. Produced via immunoSEQ multiplex PCR; TCRdb's table is partial and in-frame only. This table has about 72,000 clones, around 94% appearing once. General study findings and limits: Researchers reported that a few CMV-associated chains were confirmed in vitro as CMV antigen-specific.

Germline V CDR1 and CDR2: SGDLS, YYNGEE. Between the trimmed V and J ends, which lost 0 bases and 1 base, there was a span of 14 bases. CDR3 length: 16 amino acids. To note about this clone: Its antigen is not identified.

The TCR sequence derives from a woman aged 18 to 35 in good health and CMV-seronegative. The sequencing input was PBMCs. The genes are TRBV9 and TRBJ2-7, with a possible D match to TRBD2 (7 bases). This chain's CDR3 is CASSVAAGALSYEQYF. CDR3 DNA sequence: TGTGCCAGCAGCGTAGCCGCGGGGGCCCTTTCCTACGAGCAGTACTTC. Combining the CDR3 with reference TRBV9 and TRBJ2-7 gives the whole variable domain DSGVTQTPKHLITATGQRVTLRCSPRSGDLSVYWYQQSLDQGLQFLIQYYNGEERAKGNILERFSAQQFPDLHSELNLSSLELGDSALYFCASSVAAGALSYEQYFGPGTRLTVT.